This TCR beta chain was retrieved from a study of T-cell reconstitution after alpha-beta-depleted transplantation in children. Molecular barcoding with unique molecular identifiers was used for the TCRbeta library. From the PCR reads, TCRdb called clonotypes with MiXCR, one entry per CDR3 protein. The data contain around 500,000 distinct CDR3 sequences, 12% of them seen just once; the ten biggest clones take up around 5.8%. The receptor comes from a human donor who donated a stem cell graft to a child with combined immunodeficiency. The starting material was PBMCs from the stem cell graft donor, obtained from the stem cell graft.

For the CDR3, the DNA is TGTGCCAGCAGCCCCTGGCGAGCGGGGGGGCCGGGCGAGCAGTACTTC. Its protein product is CASSPWRAGGPGEQYF. This sequence joins TRBV7-2 and TRBJ2-7; 10 bases align to TRBD2. With 5 bases clipped from V and 6 bases from J, the junction kept 13 bases outside the gene matches. This CDR3 region has 16 residues. CDR1 is SGHTA and CDR2 is FQGNSA in the germline V gene.